This TCR beta chain was sequenced for a study of patients and donors after allogeneic stem cell transplantation. Deletions cut 1 base from V and 1 base from J, with 16 bases between. Germline CDR1 reads SGHTA; CDR2 reads FQGNSA. This CDR3 has 17 residues. TCRdb called the RT-PCR reads again in MiXCR, with one record for every CDR3 protein. The sample holds roughly 960,000 distinct CDR3 sequences; 15% to 20% are singletons and the top ten take 5% to 7.5%. This clonotype has only a few counts. Sequenced material: blood, either unsorted or a sorted T cell fraction (not recorded which). The receptor was derived from a human donor who was either an allogeneic HSCT recipient or a stem cell or donor lymphocyte infusion donor (not recorded which). It is not recorded whose cells these are; they may come from a transplant donor. The V call is TRBV7-2, the J call TRBJ1-1; a weak D match, TRBD1 (6 bases). As DNA, the CDR3 is TGTGCCAGCAGCTTAGAAGGGGGGTGGGAGTCGAACACTGAAGCTTTCTTT. Its translation: CASSLEGGWESNTEAFF.